Listed below are T cell receptor beta chains from one sample, sequenced in a study of cytomegalovirus exposure and HLA in healthy donors. The protocol was immunoSEQ multiplex PCR, while the TCRdb copy is restricted to in-frame clones and leaves out a portion. The sample carries 150,000 to 200,000 clones, 75% to 80% recorded once. What was sequenced was PBMCs. These receptors originate from a woman aged 40 to 50 in good health and CMV-seropositive. The conserved cysteine and the conserved F or W are not part of the CDR3 here. Not every row has a clone size; where given, it reads once, few, many or a size class.

few	TRBV27	TRBJ1-1	ASRPTGASEAF
few	TRBV6-6	TRBJ1-5	ASSYQEQPQH
-	TRBV7-9	TRBJ2-2	ASSSTGGHGGELF
-	TRBV7-9	TRBJ2-7	AVGTGGDEQY
-	TRBV7-2	TRBJ1-1	ASSSTFLGLEAF
-	TRBV11-2	TRBJ2-5	ASSLAGGQETQY
-	TRBV5-1	TRBJ2-7	ASSLGGTTSYEQY
-	TRBV10-3	TRBJ2-5	AISESSGFQETQY
-	TRBV6-1	TRBJ2-6	ASSELGRGEGSGANVLT
-	TRBV9	TRBJ2-7	ASSPQGENWREQY
-	TRBV4-3	TRBJ1-1	ASSQSYTGTTEAF